This note documents a single T cell receptor beta chain sequence. It lacks a known antigen. No base quality information exists; no much larger clone differs at one position. The data stem from a study of control samples from healthy donors and cancer patients (dated by TCRdb to 2020 to 2021). The method behind the library was the immunoSEQ multiplex PCR assay. Entries here come from immuneACCESS through TCRdb and include only in-frame sequences with V and J called. Some clones fail to appear in such tables; in the studies checked, an unresolved V gene covers under half of the shortfall, and the cause of the remainder is unknown. Recorded for this sample are around 170,000 clones; around 90% of them occurred a single time. Of the sample, 1.2% to 1.5% falls within the top ten clones. CDR1 and CDR2, looked up from the germline V gene, are KGHDR and SFDVKD. Between the V and J ends, shortened by 3 bases and 5 bases respectively, the junction contains 10 bases. The CDR3 contains 14 residues, cysteine and phenylalanine counted. The entry retains the CDR3 DNA only, 42 bases that are in frame from base 1.

Recombination joined TRBV24-1 with TRBJ1-5; tentative D gene TRBD1, with 6 bases matching. This receptor was obtained from a woman aged 45-65 years in good health. The sample was blood. Read as DNA, the sequence is TGTGCCACCAGTGATATCTCAGGGGATCAGCCCCAGCATTTT. Translated, this is CATSDISGDQPQHF.